This T cell receptor beta chain was retrieved from a study of identical twins. With template switching, a universal primer site was added, and the cDNA carried unique molecular identifiers. TCRdb passed the 5' RACE reads through MiXCR, listing each CDR3 protein once. Among more than 400,000 distinct CDR3 sequences, roughly 15% were seen once, and the ten largest hold 0.35% to 0.45%. Germline lookup yields CDR1 SGHRS and CDR2 YFSETQ. CDR3 size: 17 residues. The V end lost 0 bases, the J end lost 0 bases, and 13 bases lay between the germline ends. The sample was also linked to a second study, of yellow fever vaccine responses in identical twins.

Sequencing was performed on CD4+ T cells sorted from blood. V usage is TRBV5-1 and J usage is TRBJ2-1, with a weak D call TRBD2 (5 bases). The TCR originated in a woman younger than 35 in good health. CDR3 nucleotides: TGCGCCAGCAGCTTGGGGGCGGGCGGGCCCTCCTACAATGAGCAGTTCTTC. It yields the protein CASSLGAGGPSYNEQFF.